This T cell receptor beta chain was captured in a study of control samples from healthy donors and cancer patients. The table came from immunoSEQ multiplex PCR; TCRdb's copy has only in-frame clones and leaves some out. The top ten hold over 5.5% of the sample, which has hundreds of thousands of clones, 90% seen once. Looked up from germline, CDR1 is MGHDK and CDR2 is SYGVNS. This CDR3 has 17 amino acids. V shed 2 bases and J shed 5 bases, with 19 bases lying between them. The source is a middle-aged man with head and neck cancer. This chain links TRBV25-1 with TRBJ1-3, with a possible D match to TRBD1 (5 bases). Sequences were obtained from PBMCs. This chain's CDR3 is CASSEMDWGDNRNTIYF. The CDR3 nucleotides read TGTGCCAGCAGTGAAATGGACTGGGGGGATAACAGAAACACCATATATTTT.